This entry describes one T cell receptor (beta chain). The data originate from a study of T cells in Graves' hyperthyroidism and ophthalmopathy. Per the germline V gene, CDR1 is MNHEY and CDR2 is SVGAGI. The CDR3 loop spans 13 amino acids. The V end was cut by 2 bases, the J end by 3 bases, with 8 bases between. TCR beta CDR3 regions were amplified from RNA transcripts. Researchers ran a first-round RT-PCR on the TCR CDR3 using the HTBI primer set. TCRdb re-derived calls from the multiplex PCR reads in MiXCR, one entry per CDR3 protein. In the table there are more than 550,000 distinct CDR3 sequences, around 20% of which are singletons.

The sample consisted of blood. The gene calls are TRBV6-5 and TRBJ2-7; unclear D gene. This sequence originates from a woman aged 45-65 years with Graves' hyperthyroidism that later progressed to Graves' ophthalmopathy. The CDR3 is CASSYDLGYEQYF. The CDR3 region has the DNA TGTGCCAGCAGTTACGATTTAGGCTACGAGCAGTACTTC.